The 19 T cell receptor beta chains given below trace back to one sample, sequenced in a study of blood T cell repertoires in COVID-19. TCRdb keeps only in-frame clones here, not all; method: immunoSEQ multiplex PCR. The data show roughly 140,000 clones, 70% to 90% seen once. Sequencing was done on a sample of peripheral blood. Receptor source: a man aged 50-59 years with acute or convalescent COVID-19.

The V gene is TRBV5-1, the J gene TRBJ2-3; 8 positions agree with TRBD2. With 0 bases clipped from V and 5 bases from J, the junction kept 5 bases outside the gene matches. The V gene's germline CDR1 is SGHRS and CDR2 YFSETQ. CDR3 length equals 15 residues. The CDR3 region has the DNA TGCGCCAGCAGCTTGGATACTAGCGGCCTAGATACGCAGTATTTT. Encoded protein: CASSLDTSGLDTQYF.

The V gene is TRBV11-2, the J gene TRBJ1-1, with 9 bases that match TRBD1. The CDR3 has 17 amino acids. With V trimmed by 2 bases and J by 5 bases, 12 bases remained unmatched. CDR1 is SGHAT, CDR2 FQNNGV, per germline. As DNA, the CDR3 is TGTGCCAGCAGCTTATGGGGACAGGGATGGGTAAAGACTGAAGCTTTCTTT. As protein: CASSLWGQGWVKTEAFF.

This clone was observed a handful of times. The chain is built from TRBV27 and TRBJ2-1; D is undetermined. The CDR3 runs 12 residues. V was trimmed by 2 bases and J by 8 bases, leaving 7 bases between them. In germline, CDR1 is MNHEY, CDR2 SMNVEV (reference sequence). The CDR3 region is CASSLPPDEQFF. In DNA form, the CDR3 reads TGTGCCAGCAGTTTACCCCCCGATGAGCAGTTCTTC.

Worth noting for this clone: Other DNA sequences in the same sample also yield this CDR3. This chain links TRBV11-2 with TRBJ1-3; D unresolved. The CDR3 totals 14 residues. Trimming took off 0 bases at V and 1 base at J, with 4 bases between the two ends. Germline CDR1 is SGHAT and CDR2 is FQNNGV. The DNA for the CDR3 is TGTGCCAGCAGCTTAGATCCATCTGGAAACACCATATATTTT. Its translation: CASSLDPSGNTIYF.

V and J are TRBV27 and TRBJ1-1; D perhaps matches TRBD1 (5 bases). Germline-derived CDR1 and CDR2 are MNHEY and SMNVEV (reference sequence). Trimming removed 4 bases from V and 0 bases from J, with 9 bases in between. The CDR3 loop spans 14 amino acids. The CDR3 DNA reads TGTGCCAGCAGTTCGACAGAAATGAACACTGAAGCTTTCTTT. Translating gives CASSSTEMNTEAFF.

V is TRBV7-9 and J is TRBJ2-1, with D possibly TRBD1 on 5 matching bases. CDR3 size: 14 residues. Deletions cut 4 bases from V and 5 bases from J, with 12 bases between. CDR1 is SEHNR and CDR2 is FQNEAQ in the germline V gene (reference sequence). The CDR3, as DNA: TGTGCCAGCAGCTCCATGACAGCGAACAATGAGCAGTTCTTC. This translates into CASSSMTANNEQFF.

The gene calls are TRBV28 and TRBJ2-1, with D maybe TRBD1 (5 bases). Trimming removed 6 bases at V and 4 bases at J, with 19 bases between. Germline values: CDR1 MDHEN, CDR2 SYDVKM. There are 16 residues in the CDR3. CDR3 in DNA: TGTGCCAGCAGGTTAGGGCGTGGGGCTGGGTACAATGAGCAGTTCTTC. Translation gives CASRLGRGAGYNEQFF.

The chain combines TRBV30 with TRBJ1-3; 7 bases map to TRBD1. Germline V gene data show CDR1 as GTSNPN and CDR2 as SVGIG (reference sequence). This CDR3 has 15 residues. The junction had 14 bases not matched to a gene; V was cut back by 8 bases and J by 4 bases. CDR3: CAGIKAGTAGNTIYF. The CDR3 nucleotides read TGTGCCGGAATAAAAGCCGGGACAGCCGGAAACACCATATATTTT.

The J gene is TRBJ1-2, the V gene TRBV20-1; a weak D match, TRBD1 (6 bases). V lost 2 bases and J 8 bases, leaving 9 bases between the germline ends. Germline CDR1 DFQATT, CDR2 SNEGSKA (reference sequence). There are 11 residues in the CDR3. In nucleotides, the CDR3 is TGCAGTGCTAGACAGGGGAACGGCTACACCTTC. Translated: CSARQGNGYTF.

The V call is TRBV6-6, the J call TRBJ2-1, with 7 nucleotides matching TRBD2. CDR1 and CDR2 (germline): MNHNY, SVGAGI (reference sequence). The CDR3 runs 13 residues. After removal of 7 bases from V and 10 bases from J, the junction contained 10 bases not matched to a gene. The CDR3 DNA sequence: TGTGCCAGCAAGCGGGACGGACCAATCGAGCAGTTCTTC. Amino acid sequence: CASKRDGPIEQFF.

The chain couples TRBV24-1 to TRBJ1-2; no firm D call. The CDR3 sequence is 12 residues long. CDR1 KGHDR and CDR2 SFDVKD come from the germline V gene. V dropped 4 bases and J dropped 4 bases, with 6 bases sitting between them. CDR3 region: CATSEASYGYTF. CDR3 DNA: TGTGCCACCAGTGAAGCCTCCTATGGCTACACCTTC.

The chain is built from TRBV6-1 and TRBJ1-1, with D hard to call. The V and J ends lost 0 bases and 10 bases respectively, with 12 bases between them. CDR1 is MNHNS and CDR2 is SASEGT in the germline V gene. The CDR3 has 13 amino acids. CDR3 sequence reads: CASSEALIARAFF. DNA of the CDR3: TGTGCCAGCAGTGAAGCTCTTATCGCGCGAGCTTTCTTT.

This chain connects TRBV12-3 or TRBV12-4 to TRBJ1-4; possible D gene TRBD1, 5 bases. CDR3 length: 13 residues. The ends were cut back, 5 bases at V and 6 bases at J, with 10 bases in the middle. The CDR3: CASSTGFHEKLFF. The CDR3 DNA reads TGTGCCAGCAGTACAGGATTTCATGAAAAACTGTTTTTT.

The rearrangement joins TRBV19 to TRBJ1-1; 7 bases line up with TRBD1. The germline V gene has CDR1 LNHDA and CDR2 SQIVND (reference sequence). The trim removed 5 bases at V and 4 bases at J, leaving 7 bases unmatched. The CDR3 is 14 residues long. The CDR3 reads CASSSGAGGTEAFF. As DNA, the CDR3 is TGTGCCAGTAGTTCCGGGGCAGGGGGCACTGAAGCTTTCTTT. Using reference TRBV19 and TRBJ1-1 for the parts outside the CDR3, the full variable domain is DGGITQSPKYLFRKEGQNVTLSCEQNLNHDAMYWYRQDPGQGLRLIYYSQIVNDFQKGDIAEGYSVSREKKESFPLTVTSAQKNPTAFYLCASSSGAGGTEAFFGQGTRLTVV.

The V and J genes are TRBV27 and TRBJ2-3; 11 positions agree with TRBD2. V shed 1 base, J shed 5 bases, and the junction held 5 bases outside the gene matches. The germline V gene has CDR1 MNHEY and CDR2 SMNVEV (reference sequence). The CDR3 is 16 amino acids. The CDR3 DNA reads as TGTGCCAGCAGTTTATATAGCGGGAGGGATGGAGATACGCAGTATTTT. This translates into CASSLYSGRDGDTQYF.

The CDR3 DNA reads TGCGCCAGCAGCCGGACAGGGTCCGGTGAGCAGTTCTTC. It yields the protein CASSRTGSGEQFF. This rearrangement joins TRBV5-1 to TRBJ2-1, with 8 nucleotides matching TRBD1. The germline gives CDR1 SGHRS, CDR2 YFSETQ. Trimming removed 4 bases from V and 9 bases from J; junction bases left unmatched: 6. The CDR3 has 13 amino acids.

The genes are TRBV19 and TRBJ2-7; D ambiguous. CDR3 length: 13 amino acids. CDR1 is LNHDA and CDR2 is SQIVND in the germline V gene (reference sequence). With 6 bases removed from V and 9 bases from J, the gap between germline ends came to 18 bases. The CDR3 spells CASSPDEATTQYF. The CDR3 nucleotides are TGTGCCAGTAGCCCTGACGAGGCTACGACGCAGTACTTC.

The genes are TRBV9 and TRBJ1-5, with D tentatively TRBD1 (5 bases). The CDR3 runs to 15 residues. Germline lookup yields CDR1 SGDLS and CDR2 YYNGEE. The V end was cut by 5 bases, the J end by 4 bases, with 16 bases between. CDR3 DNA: TGTGCCAGCAGTTACAGCCCCCAGGGAAATCAGCCCCAGCATTTT. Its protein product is CASSYSPQGNQPQHF.

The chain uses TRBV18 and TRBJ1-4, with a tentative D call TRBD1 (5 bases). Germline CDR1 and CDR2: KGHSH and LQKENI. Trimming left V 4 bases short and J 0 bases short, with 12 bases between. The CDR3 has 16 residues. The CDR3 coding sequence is TGTGCCAGCTCACGCCGCAGGGAACCAACTAATGAAAAACTGTTTTTT. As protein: CASSRRREPTNEKLFF.